The TCR beta chain under discussion was sequenced for a study of post-analysis software for immune sequencing data (dated by TCRdb to between 2015 and 2016). For the wider study: Recorded disease courses included relapsing-remitting, secondary progressive and progressive-relapsing multiple sclerosis, with some patients lacking subtype annotation. A subset of samples was prepared in parallel using single-end sample barcoding, then pooled and co-amplified after Illumina adapter ligation. The multiple sclerosis patient repertoires were compared with about a dozen previously published healthy control repertoires from donors aged about 6 to 26 years.

To demonstrate the VDJtools post-analysis software, the study profiled TCR beta repertoires from the peripheral blood of 10 to 15 young patients with multiple sclerosis. Multiple sclerosis patients were children and adolescents aged about 6 to 16 years. In the case of this clonotype: This receptor's antigen is unknown. The record has no base qualities; no much larger clone is one base away.

Summary of the overall study and its limitations: The multiple sclerosis patient group was slightly younger than the control group. Several TRBV segments, including TRBV5-6, TRBV5-1 and TRBV20-1, were significantly more frequent in patients than controls. Strong co-clustering of samples prepared in the same batch was shown by direct clustering with F measure, prompting a batch-effect correction. Multiple sclerosis patients had significantly lower normalized Chao1 diversity than controls, a result that suggests substantial peripheral T-cell clonal expansion.

The germline V gene specifies SGHTA as CDR1 and FQGTGA as CDR2. Including cysteine and phenylalanine, the CDR3 has 13 amino acids. The CDR3 DNA has 39 bases and is translated from base 1. Receptor amplification or capture employed PCR. Sequencing used an Illumina HiSeq 2500. To reduce PCR and sequencing biases, unique molecular identifiers were incorporated into the TCR beta cDNA libraries. Some 500,000 cDNA molecules were obtained per 1 to 10 million input T cells, so each molecule approximated one T cell. The same protocol used for the earlier healthy control dataset was applied to prepare and sequence the patient libraries. Within a given batch, samples were prepared together, multiplexed and sequenced on the same HiSeq lane. As for the authors' bioinformatics: Raw barcoded reads were processed with MIGEC, discarding single-read molecular identifier groups before consensus assembly and CDR3 extraction. Clonotype tables were post-analysed with VDJtools, and diversity was normalized by down-sampling all datasets to the smallest sample size. Repertoire overlap clustering matched CDR3 amino acid but not nucleotide sequences to correct batch-related cross-sample contamination. Starting from the raw public reads, TCRdb applied fastp trimming at Q25, assembled clones with MiXCR and retained in-frame beta chains. Duplicate CDR3 protein sequences are folded into a single record with the most common DNA and genes. TCRdb's processing, not the authors', yielded these V and J calls. The sample records hundreds of thousands of distinct CDR3 sequences, approximately 60% of which are singletons. Of the sample, roughly 10% falls within the top ten clones.

This TCR was recovered from a girl aged 2 to 9 with multiple sclerosis. Recombination connected TRBV7-3 to TRBJ2-4, and TRBD1 matches 7 of the central bases. The J call may be incorrect, as the DNA end agrees better with TRBJ2-7. The material sequenced was blood. The CDR3 in this case is CASSSGTDREQYF. The bases are TGTGCCAGCAGCTCTGGGACAGACCGCGAGCAGTACTTC.